The 12 T cell receptor beta chains in this list originate from one sample, sequenced in a study of STAT5B mutations in CD4+ large granular lymphocyte leukemia (dated by TCRdb to between 2021 and 2024). Libraries came from the immunoSEQ multiplex PCR assay. The immuneACCESS repertoire file appears here via TCRdb, limited to in-frame rearrangements. These files lack a portion of the clones; in checked studies, under half of the deficit traces to unresolved V genes, and the cause of the others is not known. This sample holds approximately 31,000 clones; roughly 72% were observed only once. The leading ten clones occupy about 2.1% of the sample. Material: CD4+ T cells from blood buffy coats. All receptors come from a human donor in good health.

This clone has a handful of counts. This chain connects TRBV7-2 to TRBJ1-6; D gene unclear. V lost 5 bases to trimming and J lost 5 bases, with 10 bases between them. The germline CDR1 and CDR2 sequences are SGHTA and FQGNSA. This CDR3 has 14 amino acids. CDR3 sequence (DNA): TGTGCCAGCAGCCGACACGTTAATAATTCACCCCTCCACTTT. It yields the protein CASSRHVNNSPLHF.

The chain has TRBV29-1 and TRBJ2-1, with 13 positions matching TRBD2. Germline assignment: CDR1 SQVTM and CDR2 ANQGSEA. With V trimmed by 6 bases and J by 10 bases, 6 bases remained unmatched. The CDR3 loop spans 13 amino acids. The CDR3 DNA reads as TGCAGCGTAGGACTAGCGGGGGATGGGGAGCAGTTCTTC. This translates into CSVGLAGDGEQFF.

The gene calls are TRBV9 and TRBJ1-3; D remains ambiguous. The V gene's germline CDR1 is SGDLS and CDR2 YYNGEE. The V and J ends lost 1 base and 2 bases respectively, with 4 bases between them. The CDR3 is made up of 13 amino acids. The CDR3 spells CASSVSAGNTIYF. DNA for the CDR3: TGTGCCAGCAGCGTATCCGCTGGAAACACCATATATTTT.

This clone was seen a few times. The rearrangement links TRBV5-4 to TRBJ1-4, with no clear D. The V end was cut by 4 bases, the J end by 3 bases, with 13 bases between. The V gene's germline CDR1 is SGHNT and CDR2 YYREEE (reference sequence). The CDR3 length is 15 residues. CDR3 sequence: CASSRDVRSNEKLFF. The CDR3 nucleotides read TGTGCCAGCAGCCGTGACGTGAGGTCTAATGAAAAACTGTTTTTT. The full variable domain, its missing parts supplied by reference TRBV5-4 and TRBJ1-4, is ETGVTQSPTHLIKTRGQQVTLRCSSQSGHNTVSWYQQALGQGPQFIFQYYREEENGRGNFPPRFSGLQFPNYSSELNVNALELDDSALYLCASSRDVRSNEKLFFGSGTQLSVL.

In this sample, this clone turned up once. This chain uses TRBV5-5 with TRBJ2-1; the D gene is possibly TRBD2 (7 bases). Trimming removed 2 bases at V and 12 bases at J, with 15 bases between. Germline V gene data show CDR1 as SGHKS and CDR2 as YYEKEE (reference sequence). CDR3 size: 13 residues. The CDR3 reads CASSLVGGLTQFF. DNA for the CDR3: TGTGCCAGCAGCTTAGTCGGGGGGCTTACGCAGTTCTTC.

Only a few counts were recorded for this clone. The V gene is TRBV7-9, the J gene TRBJ1-1, with 7 nucleotides matching TRBD1. Germline V gene lookup returns CDR1 SEHNR and CDR2 FQNEAQ (reference sequence). V was pared by 2 bases and J by 0 bases, with 0 bases of the junction left unmatched. This CDR3 spans 14 amino acids. CDR3 residues: CASSLTGVNTEAFF. DNA for the CDR3: TGTGCCAGCAGCTTAACAGGGGTGAACACTGAAGCTTTCTTT.

The chain couples TRBV6-1 to TRBJ2-5; TRBD2 matches at 8 bases. After removal of 7 bases from V and 2 bases from J, the junction contained 6 bases not matched to a gene. CDR1 and CDR2 (germline): MNHNS, SASEGT. This CDR3 region has 14 residues. This chain's CDR3 is CASTLAGLQETQYF. The CDR3 DNA sequence: TGTGCCAGCACCTTAGCGGGATTACAAGAGACCCAGTACTTC.

CDR3 sequence (DNA): TGTGCCACCACCACTGGAGGGCGAGGTAATGAAAAACTGTTTTTT. It translates to CATTTGGRGNEKLFF. V gene TRBV15 combines with J gene TRBJ1-4; D gene ambiguous. The CDR3 is made up of 15 amino acids. The V end was cut by 7 bases, the J end by 4 bases, with 16 bases between. Germline-derived CDR1 and CDR2 are LNHNV and YYDKDF (reference sequence).

The rearrangement links TRBV10-3 to TRBJ2-1, with 7 positions matching TRBD1. The germline gives CDR1 ENHRY, CDR2 SYGVKD. V lost 5 bases and J lost 4; bases outside the gene matches: 2. CDR3 length: 13 residues. CDR3: CAISTDRYNEQFF. Here the CDR3 DNA reads TGTGCCATCAGTACGGACAGGTACAATGAGCAGTTCTTC.

This chain connects TRBV5-1 to TRBJ2-1; no reliable D call. The CDR3 is 15 residues long. The germline gives CDR1 SGHRS, CDR2 YFSETQ. The V gene lost 0 bases and the J gene lost 5 bases, with 12 bases spanning the gap. The CDR3 reads CASSLAGNLNNEQFF. The CDR3 bases are TGCGCCAGCAGCTTGGCAGGTAATTTGAACAATGAGCAGTTCTTC.

The V and J genes are TRBV18 and TRBJ1-6, with D possibly matching TRBD1 (5 bases). This CDR3 has 15 amino acids. From germline, CDR1 is KGHSH and CDR2 LQKENI. Trimming left V 2 bases short and J 7 bases short, with 12 bases between. The CDR3: CASSPTGGANSPLHF. The DNA of the CDR3 is TGTGCCAGCTCACCAACTGGAGGGGCCAATTCACCCCTCCACTTT.

V usage is TRBV2 and J usage is TRBJ1-2, with unresolved D. V dropped 7 bases and J dropped 2 bases, with 5 bases sitting between them. Germline V gives CDR1 SNHLY, CDR2 FYNNEI. CDR3 length: 11 amino acids. The CDR3 loop reads CASKENYGYTF. DNA for the CDR3: TGTGCCAGCAAGGAGAACTATGGCTACACCTTC.